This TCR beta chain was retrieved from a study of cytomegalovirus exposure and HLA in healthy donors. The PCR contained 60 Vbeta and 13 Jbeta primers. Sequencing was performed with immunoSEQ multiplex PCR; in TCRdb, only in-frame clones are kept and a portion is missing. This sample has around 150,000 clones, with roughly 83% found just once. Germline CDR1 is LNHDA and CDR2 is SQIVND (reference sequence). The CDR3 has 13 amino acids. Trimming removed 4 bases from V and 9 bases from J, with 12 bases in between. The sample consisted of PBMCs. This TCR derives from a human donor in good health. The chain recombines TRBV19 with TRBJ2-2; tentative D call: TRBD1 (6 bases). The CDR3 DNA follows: TGTGCCAGTAGTAGCAGGGGAATCAGGGAGCTGTTTTTT. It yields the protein CASSSRGIRELFF.